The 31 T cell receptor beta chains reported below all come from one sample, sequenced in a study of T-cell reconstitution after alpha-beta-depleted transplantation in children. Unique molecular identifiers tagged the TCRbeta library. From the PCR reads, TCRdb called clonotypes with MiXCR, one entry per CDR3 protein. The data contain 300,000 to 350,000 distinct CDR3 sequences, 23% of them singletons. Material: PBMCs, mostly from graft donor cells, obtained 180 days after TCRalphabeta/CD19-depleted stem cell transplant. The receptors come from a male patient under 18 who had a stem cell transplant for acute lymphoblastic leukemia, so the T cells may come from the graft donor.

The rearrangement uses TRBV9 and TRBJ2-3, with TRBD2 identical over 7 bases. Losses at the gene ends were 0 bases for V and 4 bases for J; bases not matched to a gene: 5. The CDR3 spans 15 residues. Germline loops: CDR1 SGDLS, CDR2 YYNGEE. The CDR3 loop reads CASSVAGGRADTQYF. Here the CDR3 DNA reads TGTGCCAGCAGCGTAGCGGGAGGTCGAGCAGATACGCAGTATTTT.

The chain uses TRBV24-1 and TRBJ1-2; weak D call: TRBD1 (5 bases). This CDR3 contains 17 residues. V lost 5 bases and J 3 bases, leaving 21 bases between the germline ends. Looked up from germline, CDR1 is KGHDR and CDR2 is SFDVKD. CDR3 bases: TGTGCCACCAGTGTCCGCATGATCAAGGGGAGCTACTATGGCTACACCTTC. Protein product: CATSVRMIKGSYYGYTF.

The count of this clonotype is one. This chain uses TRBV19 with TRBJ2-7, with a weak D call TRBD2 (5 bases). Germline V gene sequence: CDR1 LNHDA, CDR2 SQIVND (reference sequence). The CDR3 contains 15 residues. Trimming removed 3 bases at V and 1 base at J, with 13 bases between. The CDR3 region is CASSMGSGRSYEQYF. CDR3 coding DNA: TGTGCCAGTAGTATGGGGAGTGGGCGATCCTACGAGCAGTACTTC.

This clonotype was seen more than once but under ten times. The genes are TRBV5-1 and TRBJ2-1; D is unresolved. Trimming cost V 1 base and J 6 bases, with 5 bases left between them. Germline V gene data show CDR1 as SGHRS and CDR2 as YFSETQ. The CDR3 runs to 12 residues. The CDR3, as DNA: TGCGCCAGCAGCTTGTCTAGCAATGAGCAGTTCTTC. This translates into CASSLSSNEQFF. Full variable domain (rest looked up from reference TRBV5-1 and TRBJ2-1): KAGVTQTPRYLIKTRGQQVTLSCSPISGHRSVSWYQQTPGQGLQFLFEYFSETQRNKGNFPGRFSGRQFSNSRSEMNVSTLELGDSALYLCASSLSSNEQFFGPGTRLTVL.

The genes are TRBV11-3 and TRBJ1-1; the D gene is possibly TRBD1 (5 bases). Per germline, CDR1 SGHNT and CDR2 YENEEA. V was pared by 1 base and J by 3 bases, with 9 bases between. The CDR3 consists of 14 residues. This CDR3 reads CASSLGGSDTEAFF. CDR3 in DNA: TGTGCCAGCAGCTTAGGGGGCAGTGACACTGAAGCTTTCTTT.

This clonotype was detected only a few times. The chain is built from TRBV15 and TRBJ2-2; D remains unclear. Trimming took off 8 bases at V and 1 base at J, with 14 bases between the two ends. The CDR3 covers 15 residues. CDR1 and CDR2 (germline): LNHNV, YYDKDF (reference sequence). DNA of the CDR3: TGTGCCACCGCCATCCAGGTGGGGAACACCGGGGAGCTGTTTTTT. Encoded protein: CATAIQVGNTGELFF.

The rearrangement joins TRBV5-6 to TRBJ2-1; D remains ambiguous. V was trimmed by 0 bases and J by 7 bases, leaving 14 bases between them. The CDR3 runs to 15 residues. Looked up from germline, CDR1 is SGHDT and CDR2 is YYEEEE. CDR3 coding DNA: TGTGCCAGCAGCTTGGATCGGCGCTCCCTAAATGAGCAGTTCTTC. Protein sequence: CASSLDRRSLNEQFF.

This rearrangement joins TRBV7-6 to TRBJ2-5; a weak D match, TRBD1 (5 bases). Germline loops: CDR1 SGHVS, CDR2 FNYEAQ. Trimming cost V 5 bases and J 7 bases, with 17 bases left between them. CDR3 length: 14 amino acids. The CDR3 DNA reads TGTGCCAGCAGCGACTTAGGGGAAAGAGGGACCCAGTACTTC. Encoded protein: CASSDLGERGTQYF.

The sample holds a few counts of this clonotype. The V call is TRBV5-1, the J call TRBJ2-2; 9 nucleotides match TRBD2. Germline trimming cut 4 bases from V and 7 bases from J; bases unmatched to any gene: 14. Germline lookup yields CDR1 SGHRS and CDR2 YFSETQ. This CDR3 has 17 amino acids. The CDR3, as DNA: TGCGCCAGCAGCCCTGGCGGGCTAGCGGGATTTGGCGGGGAGCTGTTTTTT. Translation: CASSPGGLAGFGGELFF. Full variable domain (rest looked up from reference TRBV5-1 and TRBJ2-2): KAGVTQTPRYLIKTRGQQVTLSCSPISGHRSVSWYQQTPGQGLQFLFEYFSETQRNKGNFPGRFSGRQFSNSRSEMNVSTLELGDSALYLCASSPGGLAGFGGELFFGEGSRLTVL.

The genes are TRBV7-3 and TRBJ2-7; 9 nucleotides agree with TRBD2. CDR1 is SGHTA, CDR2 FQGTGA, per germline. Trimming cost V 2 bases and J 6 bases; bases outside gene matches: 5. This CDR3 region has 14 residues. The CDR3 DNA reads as TGTGCCAGCAGCTTAGCGGGAGGGCCGTCCGAGCAGTACTTC. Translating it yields CASSLAGGPSEQYF.

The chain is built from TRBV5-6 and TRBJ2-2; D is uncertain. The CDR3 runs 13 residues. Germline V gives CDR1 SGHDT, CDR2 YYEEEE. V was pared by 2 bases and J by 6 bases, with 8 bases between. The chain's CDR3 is CASSFGTPGELFF. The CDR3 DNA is TGTGCCAGCAGCTTCGGAACTCCCGGGGAGCTGTTTTTT.

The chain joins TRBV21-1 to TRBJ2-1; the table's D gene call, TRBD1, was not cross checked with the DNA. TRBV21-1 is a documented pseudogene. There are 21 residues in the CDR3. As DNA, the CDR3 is TGTGCCAGCAGCAAAGGGCGCCCGAACAGGGGTAAGCAAGGCTCCTACAATGAGCAGTTCTTC. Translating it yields CASSKGRPNRGKQGSYNEQFF.

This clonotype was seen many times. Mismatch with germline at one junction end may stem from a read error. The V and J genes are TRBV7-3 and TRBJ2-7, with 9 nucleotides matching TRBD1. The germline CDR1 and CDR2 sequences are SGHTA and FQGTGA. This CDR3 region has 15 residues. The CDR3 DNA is TGCGCCAGCAGCCCCGGACAGGGGAGCTCCTACGAGCAGTACTTC. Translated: CASSPGQGSSYEQYF.

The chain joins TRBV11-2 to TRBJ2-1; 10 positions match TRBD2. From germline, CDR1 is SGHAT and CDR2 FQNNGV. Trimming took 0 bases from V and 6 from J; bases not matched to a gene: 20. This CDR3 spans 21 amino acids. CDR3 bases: TGTGCCAGCAGCTTAGACAGGGGAAGGAGCTCTAGCGGGAGTGGCGGCAATGAGCAGTTCTTC. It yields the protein CASSLDRGRSSSGSGGNEQFF.

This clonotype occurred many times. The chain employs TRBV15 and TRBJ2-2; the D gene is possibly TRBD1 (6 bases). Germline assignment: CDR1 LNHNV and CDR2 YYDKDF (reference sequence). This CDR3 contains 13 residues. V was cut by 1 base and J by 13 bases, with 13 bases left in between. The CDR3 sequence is CATSRVAGGALFF. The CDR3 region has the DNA TGTGCCACCAGCAGAGTAGCTGGGGGCGCGCTGTTTTTT.

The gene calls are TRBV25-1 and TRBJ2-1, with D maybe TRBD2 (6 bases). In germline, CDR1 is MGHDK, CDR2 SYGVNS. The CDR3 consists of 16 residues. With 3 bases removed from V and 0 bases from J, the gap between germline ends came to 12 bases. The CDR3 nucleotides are TGTGCCAGCAGTGATCATCGGGGGAGCTCCTACAATGAGCAGTTCTTC. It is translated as CASSDHRGSSYNEQFF.

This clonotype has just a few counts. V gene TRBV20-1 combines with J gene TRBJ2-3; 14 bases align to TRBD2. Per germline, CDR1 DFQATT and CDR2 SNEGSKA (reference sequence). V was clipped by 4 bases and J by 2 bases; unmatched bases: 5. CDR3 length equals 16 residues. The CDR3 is CSATGLAGGFTDTQYF. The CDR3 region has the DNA TGCAGTGCTACAGGACTAGCGGGAGGTTTCACAGATACGCAGTATTTT.

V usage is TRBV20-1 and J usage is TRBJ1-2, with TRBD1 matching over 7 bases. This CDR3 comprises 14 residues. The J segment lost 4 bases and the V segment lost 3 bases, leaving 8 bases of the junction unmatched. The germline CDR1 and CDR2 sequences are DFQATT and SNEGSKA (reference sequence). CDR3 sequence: CSARQQGFSYGYTF. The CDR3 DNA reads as TGCAGTGCTAGGCAACAGGGGTTCAGCTATGGCTACACCTTC.

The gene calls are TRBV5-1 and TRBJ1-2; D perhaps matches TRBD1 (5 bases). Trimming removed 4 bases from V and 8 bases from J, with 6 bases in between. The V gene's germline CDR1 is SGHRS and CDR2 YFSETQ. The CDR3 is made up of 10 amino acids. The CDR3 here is CASSRGGYTF. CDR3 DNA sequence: TGCGCCAGCAGCCGGGGGGGCTACACCTTC. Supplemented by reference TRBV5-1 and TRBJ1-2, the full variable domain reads KAGVTQTPRYLIKTRGQQVTLSCSPISGHRSVSWYQQTPGQGLQFLFEYFSETQRNKGNFPGRFSGRQFSNSRSEMNVSTLELGDSALYLCASSRGGYTFGSGTRLTVV.

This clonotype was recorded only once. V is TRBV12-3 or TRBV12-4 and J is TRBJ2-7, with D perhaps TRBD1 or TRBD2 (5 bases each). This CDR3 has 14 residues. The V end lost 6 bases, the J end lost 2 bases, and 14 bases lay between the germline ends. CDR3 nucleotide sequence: TGTGCCAGCAGCTGGGGGTGGCAACCCTACGAGCAGTACTTC. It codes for CASSWGWQPYEQYF.

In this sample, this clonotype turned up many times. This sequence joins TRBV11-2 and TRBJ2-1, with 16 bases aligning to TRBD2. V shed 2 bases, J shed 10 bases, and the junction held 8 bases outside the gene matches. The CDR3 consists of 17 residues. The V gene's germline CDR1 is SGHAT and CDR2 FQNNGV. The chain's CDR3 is CASSLFTGLAGGQEQFF. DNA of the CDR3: TGTGCCAGCAGCTTATTTACGGGACTAGCGGGAGGGCAGGAGCAGTTCTTC.

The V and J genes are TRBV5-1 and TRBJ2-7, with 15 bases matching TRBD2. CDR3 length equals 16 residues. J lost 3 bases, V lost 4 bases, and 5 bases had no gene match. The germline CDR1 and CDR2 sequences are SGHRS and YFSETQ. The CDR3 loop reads CASSGTSGRKSYEQYF. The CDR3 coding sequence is TGCGCCAGCAGCGGGACTAGCGGGAGGAAGAGCTACGAGCAGTACTTC.

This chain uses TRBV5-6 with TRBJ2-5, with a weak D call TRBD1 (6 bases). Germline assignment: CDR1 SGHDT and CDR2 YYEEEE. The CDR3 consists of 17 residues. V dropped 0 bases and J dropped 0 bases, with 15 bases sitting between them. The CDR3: CASSLGLGYRDQETQYF. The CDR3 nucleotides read TGTGCCAGCAGCTTGGGGCTAGGATACAGGGACCAAGAGACCCAGTACTTC.

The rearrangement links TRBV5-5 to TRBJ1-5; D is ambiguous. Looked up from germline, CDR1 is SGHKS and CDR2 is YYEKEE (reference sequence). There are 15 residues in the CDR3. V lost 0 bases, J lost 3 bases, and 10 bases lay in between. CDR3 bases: TGTGCCAGCAGCTTGGCCAGCGGATTCAATCAGCCCCAGCATTTT. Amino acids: CASSLASGFNQPQHF.

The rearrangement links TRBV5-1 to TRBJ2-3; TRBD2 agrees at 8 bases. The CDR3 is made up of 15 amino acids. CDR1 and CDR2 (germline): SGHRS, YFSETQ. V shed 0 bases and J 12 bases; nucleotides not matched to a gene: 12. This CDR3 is CASSLGLAGTTRQYF. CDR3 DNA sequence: TGCGCCAGCAGCTTGGGTCTAGCGGGCACAACGAGACAGTATTTT.

CDR3 in DNA: TGCGCCAGCAGCTCGAAGGGGGGAAGTCTTGGCCAGGGCTCCTACGAGCAGTACTTC. It translates to CASSSKGGSLGQGSYEQYF. J is TRBJ2-7 and V is TRBV5-1; D possibly matches TRBD1 or TRBD2 (6 bases each). Trimming stripped 3 bases from V and 0 bases from J, with 25 bases between. Germline-derived CDR1 and CDR2 are SGHRS and YFSETQ. The CDR3 spans 19 residues.

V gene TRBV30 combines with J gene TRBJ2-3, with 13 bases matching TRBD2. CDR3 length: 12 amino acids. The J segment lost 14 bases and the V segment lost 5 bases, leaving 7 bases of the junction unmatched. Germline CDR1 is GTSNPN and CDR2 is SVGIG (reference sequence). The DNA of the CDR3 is TGTGCCTGGGGGGGACTAGCGGGACGAGGGTATTTT. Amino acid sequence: CAWGGLAGRGYF.

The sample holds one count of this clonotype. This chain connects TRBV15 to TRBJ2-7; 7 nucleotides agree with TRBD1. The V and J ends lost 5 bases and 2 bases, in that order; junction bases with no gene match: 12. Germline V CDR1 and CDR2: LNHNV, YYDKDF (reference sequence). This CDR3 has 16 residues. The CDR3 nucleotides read TGTGCCACCAGCGGTCTCTCCGGGACAGTCCCCTACGAGCAGTACTTC. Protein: CATSGLSGTVPYEQYF.

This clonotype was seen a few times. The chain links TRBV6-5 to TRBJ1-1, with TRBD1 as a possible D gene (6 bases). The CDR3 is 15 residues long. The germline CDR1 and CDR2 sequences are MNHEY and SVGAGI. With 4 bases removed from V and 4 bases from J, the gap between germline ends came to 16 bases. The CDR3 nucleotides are TGTGCCAGCAGTTCGACAGGCCATCGGGGCACTGAAGCTTTCTTT. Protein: CASSSTGHRGTEAFF.

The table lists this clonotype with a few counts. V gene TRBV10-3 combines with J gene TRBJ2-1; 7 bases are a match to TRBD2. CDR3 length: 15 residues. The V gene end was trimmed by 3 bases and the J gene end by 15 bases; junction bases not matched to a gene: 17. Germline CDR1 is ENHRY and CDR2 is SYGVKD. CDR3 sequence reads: CAISETAQPGGDSFF. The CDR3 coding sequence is TGTGCCATCAGTGAAACCGCACAACCGGGGGGAGACTCGTTCTTC.

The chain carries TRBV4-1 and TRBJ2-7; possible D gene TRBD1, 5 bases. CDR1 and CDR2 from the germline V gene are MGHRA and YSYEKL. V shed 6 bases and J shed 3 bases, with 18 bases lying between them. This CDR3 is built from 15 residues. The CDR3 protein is CASRKKGVRVYEQYF. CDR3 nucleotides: TGCGCCAGCAGGAAGAAAGGGGTGCGCGTCTACGAGCAGTACTTC.